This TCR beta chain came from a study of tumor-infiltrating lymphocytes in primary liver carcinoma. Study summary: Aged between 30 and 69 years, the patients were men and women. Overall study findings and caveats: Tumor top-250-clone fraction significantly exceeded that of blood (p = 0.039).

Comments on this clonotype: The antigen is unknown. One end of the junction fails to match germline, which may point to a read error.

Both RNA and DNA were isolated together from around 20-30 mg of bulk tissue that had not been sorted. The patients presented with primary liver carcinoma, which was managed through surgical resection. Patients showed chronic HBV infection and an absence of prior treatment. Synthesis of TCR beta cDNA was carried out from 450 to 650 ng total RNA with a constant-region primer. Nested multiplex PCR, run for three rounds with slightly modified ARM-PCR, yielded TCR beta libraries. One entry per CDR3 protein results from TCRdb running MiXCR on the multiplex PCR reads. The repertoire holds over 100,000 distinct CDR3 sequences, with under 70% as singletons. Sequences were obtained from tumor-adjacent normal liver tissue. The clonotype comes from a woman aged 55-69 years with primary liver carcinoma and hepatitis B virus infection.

Here the CDR3 reads CASTLSRNEQFF. The CDR3 DNA sequence: TGTGCCAGCACCTTGAGCCGGAATGAGCAGTTTTTC. This sequence joins TRBV5-4 and TRBJ2-1; D remains unclear. The CDR3 has 12 amino acids. Germline V gene data show CDR1 as SGHNT and CDR2 as YYREEE (reference sequence).